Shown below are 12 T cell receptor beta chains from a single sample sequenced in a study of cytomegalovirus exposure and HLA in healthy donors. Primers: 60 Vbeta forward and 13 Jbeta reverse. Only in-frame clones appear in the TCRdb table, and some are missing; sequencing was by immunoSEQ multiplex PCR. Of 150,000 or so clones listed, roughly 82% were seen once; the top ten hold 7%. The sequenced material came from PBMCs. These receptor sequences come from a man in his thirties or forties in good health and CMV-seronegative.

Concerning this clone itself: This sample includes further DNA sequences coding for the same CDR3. Written as DNA, the CDR3 is TGTGCCTGGAGTGGAGACAGGGGAGGCCAGCCCCAGCATTTT. Protein product: CAWSGDRGGQPQHF. The chain employs TRBV30 and TRBJ1-5; 8 bases align to TRBD1. V lost 1 base, J lost 7 bases, and 6 bases stayed unmatched. Germline CDR1 and CDR2: GTSNPN and SVGIG (reference sequence). The CDR3 is made up of 14 amino acids.

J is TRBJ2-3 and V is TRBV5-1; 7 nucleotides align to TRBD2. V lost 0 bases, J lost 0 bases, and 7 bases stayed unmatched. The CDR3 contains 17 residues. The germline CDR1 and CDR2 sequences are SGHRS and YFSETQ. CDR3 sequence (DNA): TGCGCCAGCAGCTTGGGACTAGCCCCGAGTAGCACAGATACGCAGTATTTT. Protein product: CASSLGLAPSSTDTQYF.

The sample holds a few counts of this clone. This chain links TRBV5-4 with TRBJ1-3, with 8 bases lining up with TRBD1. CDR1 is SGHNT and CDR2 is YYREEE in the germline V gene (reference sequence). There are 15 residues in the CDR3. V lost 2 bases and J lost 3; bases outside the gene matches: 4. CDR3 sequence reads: CASSFGDRSGNTIYF. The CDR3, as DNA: TGTGCCAGCAGCTTTGGGGACAGGAGTGGAAACACCATATATTTT.

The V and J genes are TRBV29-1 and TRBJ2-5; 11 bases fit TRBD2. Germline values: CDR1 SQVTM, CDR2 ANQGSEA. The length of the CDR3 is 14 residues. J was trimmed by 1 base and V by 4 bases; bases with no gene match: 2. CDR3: CSVGGLAVQETQYF. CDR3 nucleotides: TGCAGCGTTGGGGGACTAGCGGTCCAAGAGACCCAGTACTTC.

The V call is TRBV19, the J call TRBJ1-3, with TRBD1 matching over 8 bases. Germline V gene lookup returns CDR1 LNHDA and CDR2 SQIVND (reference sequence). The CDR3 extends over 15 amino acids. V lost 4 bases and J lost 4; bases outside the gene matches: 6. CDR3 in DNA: TGTGCCAGTAGTACTCGGACAGGGTACGGAAACACCATATATTTT. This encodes CASSTRTGYGNTIYF.

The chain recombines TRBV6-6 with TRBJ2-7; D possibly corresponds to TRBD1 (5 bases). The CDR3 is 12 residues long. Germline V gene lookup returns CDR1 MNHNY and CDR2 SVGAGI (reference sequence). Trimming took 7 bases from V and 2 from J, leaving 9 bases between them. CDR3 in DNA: TGTGCCAGCAACCAGGGAACCTACGAGCAGTACTTC. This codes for CASNQGTYEQYF.

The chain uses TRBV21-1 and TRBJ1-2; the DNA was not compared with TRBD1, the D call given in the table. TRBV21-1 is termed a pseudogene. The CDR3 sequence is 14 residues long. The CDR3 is CASSKGTTNYGYTF. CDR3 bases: TGTGCCAGCAGCAAAGGGACAACTAACTATGGCTACACCTTC.

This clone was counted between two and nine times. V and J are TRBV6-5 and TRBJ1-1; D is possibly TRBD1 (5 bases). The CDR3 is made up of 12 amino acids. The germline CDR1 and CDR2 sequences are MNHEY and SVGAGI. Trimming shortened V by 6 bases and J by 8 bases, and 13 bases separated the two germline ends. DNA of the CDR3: TGTGCCAGCAGCCCCAGCCGGACAGAAGCTTTCTTT. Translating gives CASSPSRTEAFF.

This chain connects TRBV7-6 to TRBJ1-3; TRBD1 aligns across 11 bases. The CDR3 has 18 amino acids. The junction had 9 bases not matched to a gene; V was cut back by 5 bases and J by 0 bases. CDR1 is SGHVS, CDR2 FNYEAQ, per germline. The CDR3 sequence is CASSPGTGGGGSGNTIYF. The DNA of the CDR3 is TGTGCCAGCAGCCCCGGGACAGGGGGAGGGGGCTCTGGAAACACCATATATTTT.

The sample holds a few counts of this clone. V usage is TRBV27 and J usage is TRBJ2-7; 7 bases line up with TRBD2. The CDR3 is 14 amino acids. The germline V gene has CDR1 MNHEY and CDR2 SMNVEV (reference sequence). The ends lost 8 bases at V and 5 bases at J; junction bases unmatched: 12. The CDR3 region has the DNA TGTGCCAGCTCCATTACTATTCGGGGGGACGAGCAGTACTTC. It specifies CASSITIRGDEQYF.

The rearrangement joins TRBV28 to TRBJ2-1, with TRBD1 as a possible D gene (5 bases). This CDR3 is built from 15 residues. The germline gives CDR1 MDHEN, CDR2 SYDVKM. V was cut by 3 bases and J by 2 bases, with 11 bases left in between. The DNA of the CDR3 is TGTGCCAGCAGTTTTGGCAGGGCTCCCTACAATGAGCAGTTCTTC. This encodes CASSFGRAPYNEQFF.

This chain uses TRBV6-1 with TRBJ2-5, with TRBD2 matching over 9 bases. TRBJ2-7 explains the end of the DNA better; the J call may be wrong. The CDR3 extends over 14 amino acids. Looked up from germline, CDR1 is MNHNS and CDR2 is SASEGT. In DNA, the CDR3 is TGTGCCAGCAGTCGACTAGCGGTCTCCTACGAGCAGTACTTC. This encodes CASSRLAVSYEQYF.